Following are 12 T cell receptor beta chains from one sample sequenced in a study of memory CD4+ T cells and cytomegalovirus serostatus. The data were produced by immunoSEQ multiplex PCR, yet TCRdb's version contains in-frame clones alone and is incomplete. Counted here are around 60,000 clones, approximately 82% occurring once; the ten biggest clones make up about 0.48%. Single viable CD3+CD4+CD8-CD45RO+ cells were sorted as the memory CD4+ T cells. The sample taken for sequencing was memory CD4+ T cells from blood. These receptors all stem from an adult in good health and CMV-seronegative. Some clones in this sample may be carry-over from other donors' samples.

Here the CDR3 reads CASSSSGRGGDTQYF. CDR3 sequence (DNA): TGTGCCAGCAGCTCCAGCGGGAGAGGTGGAGATACGCAGTATTTT. The V call is TRBV5-4, the J call TRBJ2-3; TRBD2 matches 8 bases. Germline V CDR1 and CDR2: SGHNT, YYREEE (reference sequence). The CDR3 spans 15 residues. V trimming: 3 bases; J trimming: 5 bases; junction bases outside the gene matches: 8.

This clone was counted a single time. J is TRBJ1-4 and V is TRBV29-1; TRBD1 is a possible D gene (5 bases). V lost 4 bases, J lost 8 bases, and 23 bases lay in between. The CDR3 is 16 amino acids. Germline values: CDR1 SQVTM, CDR2 ANQGSEA. The CDR3 DNA is TGCAGCGTTGCCCGAGGGGTTGGGGTTGGCGCCGAAAAACTGTTTTTT. This codes for CSVARGVGVGAEKLFF.

J is TRBJ2-3 and V is TRBV2; weak D call: TRBD2 (5 bases). In germline, CDR1 is SNHLY, CDR2 FYNNEI. Trimming removed 8 bases from V and 2 bases from J, with 11 bases in between. The CDR3 totals 13 residues. The DNA for the CDR3 is TGTGCCAGCGCCCGAGGGTACACAGATACGCAGTATTTT. This codes for CASARGYTDTQYF.

The V and J genes are TRBV5-6 and TRBJ2-2; 9 bases are a match to TRBD1. Germline CDR1 and CDR2: SGHDT and YYEEEE. The CDR3 runs 15 residues. With V trimmed by 4 bases and J by 6 bases, 7 bases remained unmatched. CDR3 protein: CASSGRDRAAGELFF. CDR3 nucleotides: TGTGCCAGCAGCGGCCGGGACAGGGCGGCCGGGGAGCTGTTTTTT.

This chain links TRBV28 with TRBJ1-6; 9 bases match TRBD1. V shed 4 bases, J shed 9 bases, and the junction held 4 bases outside the gene matches. The CDR3 is 14 amino acids. The germline V gene has CDR1 MDHEN and CDR2 SYDVKM. The CDR3 DNA reads as TGTGCCAGCAGTTCGGGGACAGGGAGTTCACCCCTCCACTTT. Translating it yields CASSSGTGSSPLHF.

This CDR3 reads CASSWGFGQDTDTQYF. CDR3 nucleotides: TGCGCCAGCAGCTGGGGGTTCGGACAGGACACAGATACGCAGTATTTT. The V and J genes are TRBV5-1 and TRBJ2-3; TRBD1 agrees at 7 bases. The germline V gene has CDR1 SGHRS and CDR2 YFSETQ. Unmatched junction bases numbered 9, after V lost 3 bases and J lost 2 bases. The CDR3 is 16 amino acids.

The chain couples TRBV6-6 to TRBJ2-7; possible D gene TRBD1, 6 bases. CDR3 size: 13 residues. Between the trimmed V and J ends, which lost 6 bases and 2 bases, there was a span of 11 bases. The germline CDR1 and CDR2 sequences are MNHNY and SVGAGI (reference sequence). The CDR3 spells CASRPGTPYEQYF. As DNA, the CDR3 is TGTGCCAGCAGACCCGGGACACCCTACGAGCAGTACTTC.

This clone occurred once. The chain employs TRBV11-3 and TRBJ2-1; 8 nucleotides align to TRBD1. Unmatched junction bases numbered 1, after V lost 1 base and J lost 2 bases. The CDR3 consists of 15 residues. Per the germline V gene, CDR1 is SGHNT and CDR2 is YENEEA. The CDR3 spells CASSLAGGPYNEQFF. CDR3 DNA: TGTGCCAGCAGCTTAGCAGGGGGCCCCTACAATGAGCAGTTCTTC.

The rearrangement links TRBV10-2 to TRBJ2-1; D unresolved. V was cut by 3 bases and J by 0 bases, with 6 bases left in between. The CDR3 loop spans 14 amino acids. Germline assignment: CDR1 WSHSY and CDR2 SAAADI. Here the CDR3 reads CASSERLSYNEQFF. In DNA, the CDR3 is TGCGCCAGCAGTGAAAGGCTCTCCTACAATGAGCAGTTCTTC.

This chain links TRBV2 with TRBJ1-2, with D possibly TRBD1 on 6 matching bases. V lost 4 bases and J lost 5, with 11 bases in between. The CDR3 is 13 residues long. Germline CDR1 SNHLY, CDR2 FYNNEI. CDR3 residues: CASSATGLYGYTF. CDR3 DNA: TGTGCCAGCAGTGCAACAGGGCTTTATGGCTACACCTTC.

This clone has only a few counts. The V call is TRBV11-1, the J call TRBJ2-4; TRBD2 is a possible D gene (6 bases). This CDR3 contains 15 residues. CDR1 and CDR2 (germline): SGHAT, FQDESV (reference sequence). V gave up 5 bases and J gave up 7 bases, with 18 bases separating them. The CDR3 loop is CASSQGLTRSNIQYF. The CDR3 coding sequence is TGTGCCAGCAGCCAGGGACTTACGAGGAGTAACATTCAGTACTTC.

The rearrangement joins TRBV5-1 to TRBJ1-3; D unclear. The germline CDR1 and CDR2 sequences are SGHRS and YFSETQ. The length of the CDR3 is 15 residues. The ends were cut back, 4 bases at V and 0 bases at J, with 11 bases in the middle. The CDR3 sequence: CASSPRTGSGNTIYF. Written as DNA, the CDR3 is TGCGCCAGCAGCCCTCGGACGGGCTCTGGAAACACCATATATTTT.